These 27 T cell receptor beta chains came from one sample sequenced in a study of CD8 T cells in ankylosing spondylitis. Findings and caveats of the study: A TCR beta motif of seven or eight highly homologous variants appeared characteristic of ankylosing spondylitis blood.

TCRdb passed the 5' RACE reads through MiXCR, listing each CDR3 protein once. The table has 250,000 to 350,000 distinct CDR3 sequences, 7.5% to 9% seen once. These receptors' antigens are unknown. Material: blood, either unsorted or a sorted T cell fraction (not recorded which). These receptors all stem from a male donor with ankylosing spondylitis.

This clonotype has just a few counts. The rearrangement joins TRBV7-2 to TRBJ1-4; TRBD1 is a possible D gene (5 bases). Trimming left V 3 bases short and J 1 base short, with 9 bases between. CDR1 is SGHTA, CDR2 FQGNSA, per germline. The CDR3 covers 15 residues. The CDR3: CASSLAGGTNEKLFF. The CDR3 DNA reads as TGTGCCAGCAGCTTGGCGGGGGGAACTAATGAAAAACTGTTTTTT. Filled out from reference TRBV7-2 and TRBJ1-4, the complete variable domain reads GAGVSQSPSNKVTEKGKDVELRCDPISGHTALYWYRQSLGQGLEFLIYFQGNSAPDKSGLPSDRFSAERTGGSVSTLTIQRTQQEDSAVYLCASSLAGGTNEKLFFGSGTQLSVL.

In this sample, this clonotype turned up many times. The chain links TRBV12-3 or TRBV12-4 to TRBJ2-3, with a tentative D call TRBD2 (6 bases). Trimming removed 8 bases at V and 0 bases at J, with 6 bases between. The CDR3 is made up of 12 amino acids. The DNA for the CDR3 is TGTGCCAGCGGAGGGAGCACAGATACGCAGTATTTT. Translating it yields CASGGSTDTQYF.

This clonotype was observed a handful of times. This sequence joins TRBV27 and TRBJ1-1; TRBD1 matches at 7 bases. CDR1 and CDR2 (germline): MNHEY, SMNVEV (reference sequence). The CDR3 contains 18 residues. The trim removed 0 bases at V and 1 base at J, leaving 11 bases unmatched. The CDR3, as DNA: TGTGCCAGCAGTTTATCGGGGTTCAGGGGGAGAACGAACACTGAAGCTTTCTTT. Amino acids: CASSLSGFRGRTNTEAFF.

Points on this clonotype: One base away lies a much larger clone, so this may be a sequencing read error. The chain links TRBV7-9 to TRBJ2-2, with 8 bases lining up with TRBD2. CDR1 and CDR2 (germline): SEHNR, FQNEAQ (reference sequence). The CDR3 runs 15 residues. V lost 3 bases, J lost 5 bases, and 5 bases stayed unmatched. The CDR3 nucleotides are TGTGCCAGCAGCTTCGGGGGGGGCGGTACCGGGGAGCTGTTTTTT. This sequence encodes CASSFGGGGTGELFF.

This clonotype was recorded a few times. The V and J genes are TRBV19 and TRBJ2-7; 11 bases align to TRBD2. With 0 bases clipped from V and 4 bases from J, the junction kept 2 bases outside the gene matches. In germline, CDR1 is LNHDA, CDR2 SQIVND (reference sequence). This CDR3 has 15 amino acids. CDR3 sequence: CASSIELAGVYEQYF. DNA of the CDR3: TGTGCCAGTAGTATAGAACTAGCGGGAGTGTACGAGCAGTACTTC.

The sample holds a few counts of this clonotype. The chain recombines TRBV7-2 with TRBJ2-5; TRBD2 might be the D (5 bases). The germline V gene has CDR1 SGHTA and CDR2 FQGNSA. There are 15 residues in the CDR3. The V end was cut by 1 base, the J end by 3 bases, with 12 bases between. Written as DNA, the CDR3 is TGTGCCAGCAGCTTAGGACGCTTGCGGGAAGAGACCCAGTACTTC. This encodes CASSLGRLREETQYF.

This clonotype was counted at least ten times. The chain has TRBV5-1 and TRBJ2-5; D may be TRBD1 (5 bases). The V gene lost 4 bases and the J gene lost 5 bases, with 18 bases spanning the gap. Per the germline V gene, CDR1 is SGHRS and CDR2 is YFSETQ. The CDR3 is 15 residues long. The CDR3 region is CASSLRPTPGETQYF. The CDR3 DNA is TGCGCCAGCAGCCTGAGACCGACTCCAGGGGAGACCCAGTACTTC.

Written as DNA, the CDR3 is TGTGCCATCAGTGACTCACGCCAGGGGAGAGGTCTGGTGGGGGAGCAGTACTTC. Its translation: CAISDSRQGRGLVGEQYF. The chain carries TRBV10-3 and TRBJ2-7; D is possibly TRBD1 (6 bases). V was shortened by 3 bases and J by 7 bases, with 28 bases between the two germline ends. The CDR3 runs to 18 residues. CDR1 and CDR2 from the germline V gene are ENHRY and SYGVKD.

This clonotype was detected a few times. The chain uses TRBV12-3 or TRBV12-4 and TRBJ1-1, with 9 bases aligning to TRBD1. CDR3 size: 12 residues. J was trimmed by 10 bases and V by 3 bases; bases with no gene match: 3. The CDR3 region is CASSFPDRGAFF. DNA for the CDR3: TGTGCCAGCAGTTTCCCGGACAGGGGAGCTTTCTTT.

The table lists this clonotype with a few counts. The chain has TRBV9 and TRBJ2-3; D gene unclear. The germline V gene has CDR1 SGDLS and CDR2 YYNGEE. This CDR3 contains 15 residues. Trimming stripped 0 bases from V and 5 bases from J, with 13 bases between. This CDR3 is CASSVVGSAQDTQYF. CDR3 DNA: TGTGCCAGCAGCGTAGTCGGAAGCGCCCAAGATACGCAGTATTTT.

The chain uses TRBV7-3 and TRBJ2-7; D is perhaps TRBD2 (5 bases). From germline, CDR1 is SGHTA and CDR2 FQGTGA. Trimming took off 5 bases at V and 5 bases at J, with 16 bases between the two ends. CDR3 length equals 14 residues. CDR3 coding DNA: TGTGCCAGCAGCAAGACTATTACTTCCCACGAGCAGTACTTC. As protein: CASSKTITSHEQYF.

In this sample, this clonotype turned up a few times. DNA of the CDR3: TGTGCCAGCAGTGACAGGGTACCCACCGGGGAGCTGTTTTTT. Protein: CASSDRVPTGELFF. The V gene is TRBV27, the J gene TRBJ2-2; 7 nucleotides agree with TRBD1. V gave up 5 bases and J gave up 4 bases; unmatched junction bases: 4. CDR3 size: 14 residues. Germline assignment: CDR1 MNHEY and CDR2 SMNVEV (reference sequence).

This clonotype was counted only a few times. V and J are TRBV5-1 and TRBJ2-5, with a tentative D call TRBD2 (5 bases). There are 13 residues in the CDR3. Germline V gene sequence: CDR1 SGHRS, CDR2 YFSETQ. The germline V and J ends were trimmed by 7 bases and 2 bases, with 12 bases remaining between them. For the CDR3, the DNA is TGCGCCAGCCGAGGGAGTGGACAAGAGACCCAGTACTTC. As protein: CASRGSGQETQYF.

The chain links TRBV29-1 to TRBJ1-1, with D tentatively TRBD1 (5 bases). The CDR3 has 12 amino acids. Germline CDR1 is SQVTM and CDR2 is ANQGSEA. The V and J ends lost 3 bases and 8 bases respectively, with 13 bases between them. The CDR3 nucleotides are TGCAGCGTTGATTGGATAGGGACGGAAGCTTTCTTT. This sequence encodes CSVDWIGTEAFF.

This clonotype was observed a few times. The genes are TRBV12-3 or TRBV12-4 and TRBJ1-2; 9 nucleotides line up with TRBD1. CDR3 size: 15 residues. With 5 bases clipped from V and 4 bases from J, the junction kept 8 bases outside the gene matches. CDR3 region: CASSGTGKGGYGYTF. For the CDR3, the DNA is TGTGCCAGCAGTGGGACAGGGAAGGGCGGCTATGGCTACACCTTC.

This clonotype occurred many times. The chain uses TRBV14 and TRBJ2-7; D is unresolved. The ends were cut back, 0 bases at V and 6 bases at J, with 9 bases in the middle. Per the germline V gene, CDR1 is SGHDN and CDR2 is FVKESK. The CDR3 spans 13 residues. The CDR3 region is CASSQDTGREQYF. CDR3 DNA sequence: TGTGCCAGCAGCCAAGATACCGGGCGCGAGCAGTACTTC.

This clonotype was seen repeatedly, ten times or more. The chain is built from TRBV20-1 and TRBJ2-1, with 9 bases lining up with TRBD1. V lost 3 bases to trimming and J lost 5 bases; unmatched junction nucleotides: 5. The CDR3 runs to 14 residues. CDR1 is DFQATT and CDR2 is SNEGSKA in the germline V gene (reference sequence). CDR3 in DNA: TGCAGTGCTAGGGGGGACAGGGACAACAATGAGCAGTTCTTC. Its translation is CSARGDRDNNEQFF.

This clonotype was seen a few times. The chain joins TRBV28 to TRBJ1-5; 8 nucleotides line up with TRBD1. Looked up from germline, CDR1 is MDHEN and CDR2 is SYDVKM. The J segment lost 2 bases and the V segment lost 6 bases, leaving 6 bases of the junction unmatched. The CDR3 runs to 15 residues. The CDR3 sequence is CASRQQGGGNQPQHF. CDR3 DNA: TGTGCCAGCAGGCAACAGGGGGGTGGCAATCAGCCCCAGCATTTT.

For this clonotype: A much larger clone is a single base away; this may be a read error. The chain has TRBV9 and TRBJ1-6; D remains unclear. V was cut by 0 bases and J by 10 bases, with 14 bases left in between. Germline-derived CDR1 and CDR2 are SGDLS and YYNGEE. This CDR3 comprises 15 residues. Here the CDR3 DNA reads TGTGCCAGCAGCGTAGGGTGGGAACTCACCTCACCCCTCCACTTT. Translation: CASSVGWELTSPLHF.

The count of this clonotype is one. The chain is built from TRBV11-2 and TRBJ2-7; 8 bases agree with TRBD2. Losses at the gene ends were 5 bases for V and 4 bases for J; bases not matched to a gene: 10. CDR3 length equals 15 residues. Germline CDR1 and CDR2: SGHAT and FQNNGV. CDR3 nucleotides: TGTGCCAGCAGCCTCAACCGGGGGGGGCCGTACGAGCAGTACTTC. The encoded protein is CASSLNRGGPYEQYF.

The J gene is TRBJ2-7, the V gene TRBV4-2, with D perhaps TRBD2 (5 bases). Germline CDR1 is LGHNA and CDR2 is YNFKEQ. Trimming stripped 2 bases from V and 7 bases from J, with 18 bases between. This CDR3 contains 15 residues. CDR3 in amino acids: CASSQTIGRVGEQYF. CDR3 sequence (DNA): TGTGCCAGCAGCCAAACAATCGGGCGGGTTGGAGAGCAGTACTTC.

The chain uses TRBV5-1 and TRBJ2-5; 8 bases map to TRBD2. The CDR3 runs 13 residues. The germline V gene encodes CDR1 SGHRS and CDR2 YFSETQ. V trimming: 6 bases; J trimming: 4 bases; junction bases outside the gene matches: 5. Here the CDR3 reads CASMQLAGETQYF. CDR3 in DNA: TGCGCCAGCATGCAGCTAGCGGGAGAGACCCAGTACTTC.

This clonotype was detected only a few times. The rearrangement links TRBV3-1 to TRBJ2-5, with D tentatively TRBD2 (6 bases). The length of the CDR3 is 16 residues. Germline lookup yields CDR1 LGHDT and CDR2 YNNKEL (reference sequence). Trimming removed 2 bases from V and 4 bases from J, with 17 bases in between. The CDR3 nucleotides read TGTGCCAGCAGCCAACCGACTAGGACCTCGGGAGAGACCCAGTACTTC. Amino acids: CASSQPTRTSGETQYF.

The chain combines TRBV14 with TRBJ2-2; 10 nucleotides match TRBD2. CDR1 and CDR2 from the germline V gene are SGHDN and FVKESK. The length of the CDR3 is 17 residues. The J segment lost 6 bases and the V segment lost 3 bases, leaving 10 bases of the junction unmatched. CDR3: CASSQATGTSEAGELFF. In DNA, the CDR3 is TGTGCCAGCAGCCAGGCCACCGGGACTAGCGAGGCCGGGGAGCTGTTTTTT. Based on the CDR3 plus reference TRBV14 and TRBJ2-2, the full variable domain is EAGVTQFPSHSVIEKGQTVTLRCDPISGHDNLYWYRRVMGKEIKFLLHFVKESKQDESGMPNNRFLAERTGGTYSTLKVQPAELEDSGVYFCASSQATGTSEAGELFFGEGSRLTVL.

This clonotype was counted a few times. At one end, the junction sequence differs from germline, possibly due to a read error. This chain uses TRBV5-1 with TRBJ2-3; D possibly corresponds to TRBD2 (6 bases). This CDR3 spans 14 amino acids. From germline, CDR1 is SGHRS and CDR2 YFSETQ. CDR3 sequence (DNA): TGCGCCAGCAGCTTGGGAGGAGGGACCGCCGGCTATGATTTT. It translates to CASSLGGGTAGYDF.

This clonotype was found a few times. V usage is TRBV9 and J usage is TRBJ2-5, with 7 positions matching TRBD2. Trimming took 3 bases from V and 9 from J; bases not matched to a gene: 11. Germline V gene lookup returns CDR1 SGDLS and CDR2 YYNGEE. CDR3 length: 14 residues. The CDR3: CASSETTSPPAQYF. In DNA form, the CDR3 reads TGTGCCAGCAGCGAGACGACTAGCCCTCCGGCCCAGTACTTC. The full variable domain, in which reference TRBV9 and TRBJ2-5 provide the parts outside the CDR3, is DSGVTQTPKHLITATGQRVTLRCSPRSGDLSVYWYQQSLDQGLQFLIQYYNGEERAKGNILERFSAQQFPDLHSELNLSSLELGDSALYFCASSETTSPPAQYFGPGTRLLVL.

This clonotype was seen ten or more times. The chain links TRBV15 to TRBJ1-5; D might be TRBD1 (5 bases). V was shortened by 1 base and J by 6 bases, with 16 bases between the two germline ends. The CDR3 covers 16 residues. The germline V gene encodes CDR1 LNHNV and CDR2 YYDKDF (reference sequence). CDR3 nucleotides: TGTGCCACCAGCAGAGGCCCATCAAGGGGCGGTCAGCCCCAGCATTTT. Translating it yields CATSRGPSRGGQPQHF.